This T cell receptor (beta chain) was profiled in a study of cytomegalovirus exposure and HLA in healthy donors. In the study overall: Drawn from HLA-typed donors, approximately 86 million unique TCRs were held in an early data release. Study-wide findings and caveats: In a later analysis, across HLA loci, associated TCR counts were highest for DRB1, lowest for HLA-C. CMV serostatus was the sole immune exposure data available. V- and J-gene trimming of TCR beta was linked (in a later analysis) to a missense DCLRE1C variant.

60 Vbeta and 13 Jbeta primers were used in PCR. Sequencing was performed with immunoSEQ multiplex PCR; in TCRdb, only in-frame clones are kept and a portion is missing. The sample lists around 200,000 clones; 65% to 85% were seen once. A remark on this clone: Its antigen is unidentified.

This receptor was identified in a man aged 50-59 years in good health and CMV-seronegative. The source material was PBMCs.

As DNA, the CDR3 is TGTGCCAGCAGTTTACCCTTGACAGGGGACTACGAGCAGTACTTC. This codes for CASSLPLTGDYEQYF. This chain uses TRBV28 with TRBJ2-7; TRBD1 agrees at 8 bases. The CDR3 loop spans 15 amino acids. CDR1 is MDHEN, CDR2 SYDVKM, per germline. Trimming cost V 2 bases and J 3 bases; bases outside gene matches: 6.